This T cell receptor (beta chain) is from a study of beta chain features in type 1 diabetes. Study-wide findings and caveats: Over-representation of high TCR-expressing cells was a possible consequence of cDNA sequencing. Relative to healthy donors, patients appeared to have naive, central memory and Treg TCRB repertoires that were more similar. Reduced insertions and increased deletions marked VDJ junctions in type 1 diabetes patients.

Germline V CDR1 and CDR2: SGDLS, YYNGEE. CDR3 length: 16 amino acids. With 0 bases removed from V and 3 bases from J, the gap between germline ends came to 12 bases. A CD45RO/CCR7/CD25/CD127/CD95/CD27 panel sorted naive, central memory, regulatory and stem cell-like memory CD4+ cells. As to this clone: Its antigen is as yet unknown.

Sequenced material consisted of expressed TCRB transcripts (all of the isolated RNA was reverse transcribed). Sequenced by immunoSEQ multiplex PCR; TCRdb stores in-frame clones only, minus some. The sample contains hundreds of thousands of clones, around 30% of which appear only once. This chain connects TRBV9 to TRBJ2-2; no definite D call. The source material was naive CD4+ T cells from blood. This receptor was identified in a young man in good health. CDR3 in amino acids: CASSVASPLHTGELFF. The CDR3 DNA is TGTGCCAGCAGCGTAGCTTCCCCTTTACACACCGGGGAGCTGTTTTTT.